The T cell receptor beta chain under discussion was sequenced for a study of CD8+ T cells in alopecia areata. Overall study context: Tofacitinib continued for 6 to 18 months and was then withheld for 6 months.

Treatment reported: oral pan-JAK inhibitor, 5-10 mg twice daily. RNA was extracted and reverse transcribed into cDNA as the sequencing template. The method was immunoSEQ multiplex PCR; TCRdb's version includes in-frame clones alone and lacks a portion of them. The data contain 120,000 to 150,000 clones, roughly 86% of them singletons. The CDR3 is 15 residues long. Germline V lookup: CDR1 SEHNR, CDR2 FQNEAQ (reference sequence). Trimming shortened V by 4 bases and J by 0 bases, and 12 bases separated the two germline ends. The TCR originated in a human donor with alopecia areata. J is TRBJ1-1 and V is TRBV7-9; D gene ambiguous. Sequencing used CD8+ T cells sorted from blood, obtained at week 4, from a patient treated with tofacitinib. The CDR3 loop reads CASSSEGPVNTEAFF. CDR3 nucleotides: TGTGCCAGCAGCTCCGAGGGTCCCGTGAACACTGAAGCTTTCTTT. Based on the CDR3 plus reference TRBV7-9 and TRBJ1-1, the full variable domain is DTGVSQNPRHKITKRGQNVTFRCDPISEHNRLYWYRQTLGQGPEFLTYFQNEAQLEKSRLLSDRFSAERPKGSFSTLEIQRTEQGDSAMYLCASSSEGPVNTEAFFGQGTRLTVV.